These T cell receptor beta chains were read from a single sample in a study of shared clonotypes between healthy human individuals. TCRdb's table, derived via immunoSEQ multiplex PCR, lists solely in-frame clones and lacks some. This table has about 990,000 clones, about four fifths appearing once. Sample: memory CD4+ T cells from PBMCs. The receptors come from a man in his late teens or twenties in good health. Some clones in this sample may be carry-over from other donors' samples. CDR3s include the opening cysteine and the closing phenylalanine or tryptophan. Each record gives: CDR3 protein, CDR3 DNA, D gene, clone size, J gene, V gene. A D gene is named only where the DNA matches it firmly. The size entry is marked missing in some rows and otherwise reads once, few, many or a size class.

CDR3: CASSLASGRIDEQFF
DNA: TGTGCCAGCAGCTTGGCTAGCGGGAGGATCGATGAGCAGTTCTTC
D: TRBD2
size: NA
J: TRBJ2-1
V: TRBV5-4

CDR3: CAWSVGAVAQETQYF
DNA: TGTGCCTGGAGTGTAGGGGCAGTAGCACAAGAGACCCAGTACTTC
D: NA
size: NA
J: TRBJ2-5
V: TRBV30

CDR3: CSVSTGGASAFSDTQYF
DNA: TGCAGCGTTTCAACCGGAGGAGCTAGCGCGTTTTCAGATACGCAGTATTTT
D: NA
size: many
J: TRBJ2-3
V: TRBV29-1

CDR3: CASSSGLGTGDETQYF
DNA: TGTGCCAGCAGCTCGGGGTTGGGGACAGGGGACGAGACCCAGTACTTC
D: TRBD1
size: NA
J: TRBJ2-5
V: TRBV5-6

CDR3: CASSQVTGSGGYTF
DNA: TGCGCCAGCAGCCAGGTGACAGGGTCAGGGGGCTACACCTTC
D: TRBD1
size: NA
J: TRBJ1-2
V: TRBV4-3

CDR3: CASSVDSNTEAFF
DNA: TGTGCCAGCAGTGTTGACTCTAACACTGAAGCTTTCTTT
D: NA
size: many
J: TRBJ1-1
V: TRBV6-4

CDR3: CASSPRFPADYGYTF
DNA: TGTGCCAGCAGCCCAAGGTTTCCAGCTGACTATGGCTACACCTTC
D: NA
size: NA
J: TRBJ1-2
V: TRBV6-5

CDR3: CASSQAVLGTGELFF
DNA: TGTGCCAGCAGCCAGGCCGTTCTGGGCACCGGGGAGCTGTTTTTT
D: NA
size: NA
J: TRBJ2-2
V: TRBV6-5

CDR3: CASSPGTENQPQHF
DNA: TGTGCCAGCTCACCCGGGACTGAAAATCAGCCCCAGCATTTT
D: NA
size: NA
J: TRBJ1-5
V: TRBV18

CDR3: CASSLFGHLNTEAFF
DNA: TGTGCCAGCAGTTTATTTGGCCATCTGAACACTGAAGCTTTCTTT
D: NA
size: few
J: TRBJ1-1
V: TRBV28

CDR3: CASRKRLGQGTYEQYF
DNA: TGTGCCAGCAGGAAAAGATTGGGACAGGGAACCTACGAGCAGTACTTC
D: TRBD1
size: NA
J: TRBJ2-7
V: TRBV5-8

CDR3: CASSFGFLGAAPQTTSGDYEQYF
DNA: TGTGCCAGCAGTTTTGGTTTTCTGGGGGCTGCCCCCCAAACCACTAGCGGGGACTACGAGCAGTACTTC
D: TRBD2
size: few
J: TRBJ2-7
V: TRBV28

CDR3: CSVERGAVTDTQYF
DNA: TGCAGCGTTGAAAGGGGGGCAGTGACAGATACGCAGTATTTT
D: NA
size: NA
J: TRBJ2-3
V: TRBV29-1

CDR3: CASSPSVVSDGNTIYF
DNA: TGTGCCAGCAGCCCATCGGTTGTCAGCGACGGAAACACCATATATTTT
D: NA
size: NA
J: TRBJ1-3
V: TRBV5-4

CDR3: CAWSPLANTEAFF
DNA: TGTGCCTGGAGTCCCCTGGCGAACACTGAAGCTTTCTTT
D: NA
size: NA
J: TRBJ1-1
V: TRBV30

CDR3: CASSFTGPDTQYF
DNA: TGTGCCAGCAGTTTCACGGGACCGGATACGCAGTATTTT
D: NA
size: once
J: TRBJ2-3
V: TRBV6-6

CDR3: CASSPSTGHSTEAFF
DNA: TGTGCCAGCTCACCCTCGACGGGACATAGCACTGAAGCTTTCTTT
D: NA
size: NA
J: TRBJ1-1
V: TRBV18

CDR3: CAMRTGQGSHTGELFF
DNA: TGTGCCATGAGGACGGGACAGGGGTCCCACACCGGGGAGCTGTTTTTT
D: TRBD1
size: once
J: TRBJ2-2
V: TRBV10-3

CDR3: CASSSGGTGSTEAFF
DNA: TGCGCCAGCAGCTCAGGGGGGACGGGGAGCACTGAAGCTTTCTTT
D: TRBD1
size: NA
J: TRBJ1-1
V: TRBV5-1

CDR3: CASSPGQGLGYTF
DNA: TGTGCCAGCAGCCCAGGACAGGGACTTGGCTACACCTTC
D: TRBD1
size: few
J: TRBJ1-2
V: TRBV7-6

CDR3: CASSYERQDDEKLFF
DNA: TGTGCCAGCAGTTACGAAAGGCAGGACGATGAAAAACTGTTTTTT
D: NA
size: NA
J: TRBJ1-4
V: TRBV6-5

CDR3: CASSATRPPTNYGYTF
DNA: TGTGCCAGCAGTGCAACTCGACCACCGACTAACTATGGCTACACCTTC
D: NA
size: NA
J: TRBJ1-2
V: TRBV6-1

CDR3: CASRRVDGRIYEQYF
DNA: TGTGCCAGTAGGCGGGTGGACGGGAGGATCTACGAGCAGTACTTC
D: TRBD2
size: once
J: TRBJ2-7
V: TRBV19

CDR3: CAWSRLGHEQYF
DNA: TGTGCCTGGAGTAGATTAGGCCACGAGCAGTACTTC
D: NA
size: NA
J: TRBJ2-7
V: TRBV30

CDR3: CASSSIYEQFF
DNA: TGTGCCAGCAGTTCTATCTATGAGCAGTTCTTC
D: NA
size: NA
J: TRBJ2-1
V: TRBV5-4

CDR3: CASSPQSGGGRGYTF
DNA: TGTGCCAGCAGCCCCCAATCCGGGGGGGGTAGAGGCTACACCTTC
D: NA
size: NA
J: TRBJ1-2
V: TRBV7-2

CDR3: CASSLDLSSGSNEQFF
DNA: TGTGCCAGCAGCTTAGATCTGTCCAGCGGGAGCAATGAGCAGTTCTTC
D: TRBD2
size: NA
J: TRBJ2-1
V: TRBV11-3

CDR3: CASSLGPGITEAFF
DNA: TGTGCCAGCAGTTTAGGACCCGGAATAACTGAAGCTTTCTTT
D: NA
size: NA
J: TRBJ1-1
V: TRBV7-2

CDR3: CASGRQGAVNTEAFF
DNA: TGTGCCAGCGGTCGACAGGGGGCTGTGAACACTGAAGCTTTCTTT
D: TRBD1
size: NA
J: TRBJ1-1
V: TRBV2

CDR3: CASSSQEFKAFF
DNA: TGTGCCAGCAGTTCCCAGGAGTTTAAAGCTTTCTTT
D: NA
size: NA
J: TRBJ1-1
V: TRBV6-5

CDR3: CASSQARTSGVYEQYF
DNA: TGTGCCAGCAGCCAAGCTAGGACTAGCGGAGTCTACGAGCAGTACTTC
D: TRBD2
size: NA
J: TRBJ2-7
V: TRBV14

CDR3: CASSALAAGVTDTQYF
DNA: TGTGCCAGCAGCGCCCTAGCGGCCGGAGTCACAGATACGCAGTATTTT
D: TRBD2
size: NA
J: TRBJ2-3
V: TRBV11-2

CDR3: CASSRDRGMSGGYTF
DNA: TGTGCCAGCAGCCGGGACAGGGGGATGTCGGGTGGCTACACCTTC
D: TRBD1
size: NA
J: TRBJ1-2
V: TRBV7-9

CDR3: CASRATTVNTEAFF
DNA: TGTGCCAGCAGGGCAACGACAGTGAACACTGAAGCTTTCTTT
D: NA
size: NA
J: TRBJ1-1
V: TRBV2

CDR3: CASSLFGADSWQYNEQFF
DNA: TGTGCCAGCAGCTTATTTGGGGCGGACTCGTGGCAGTACAATGAGCAGTTCTTC
D: NA
size: NA
J: TRBJ2-1
V: TRBV5-6

CDR3: CASSRGHEQFF
DNA: TGTGCCAGCAGCAGAGGGCATGAGCAGTTCTTC
D: NA
size: NA
J: TRBJ2-1
V: TRBV11-2

CDR3: CASRETGGREKLFF
DNA: TGTGCCAGCAGGGAAACAGGGGGTCGGGAAAAACTGTTTTTT
D: TRBD1
size: NA
J: TRBJ1-4
V: TRBV6-6

CDR3: CASSFWQGRVGYGYTF
DNA: TGTGCCAGCAGTTTCTGGCAGGGGCGGGTAGGCTATGGCTACACCTTC
D: NA
size: NA
J: TRBJ1-2
V: TRBV28

CDR3: CASSLKGRRERSTDTQYF
DNA: TGTGCCAGCAGTTTAAAGGGTAGGCGGGAGCGGAGCACAGATACGCAGTATTTT
D: TRBD2
size: NA
J: TRBJ2-3
V: TRBV27

CDR3: CASSSSVDPYEQYF
DNA: TGTGCCAGCAGCTCGTCGGTGGACCCCTACGAGCAGTACTTC
D: NA
size: NA
J: TRBJ2-7
V: TRBV7-9

CDR3: CASSTYRDGELFF
DNA: TGTGCCAGCAGTACCTACAGGGACGGGGAGCTGTTTTTT
D: NA
size: NA
J: TRBJ2-2
V: TRBV2